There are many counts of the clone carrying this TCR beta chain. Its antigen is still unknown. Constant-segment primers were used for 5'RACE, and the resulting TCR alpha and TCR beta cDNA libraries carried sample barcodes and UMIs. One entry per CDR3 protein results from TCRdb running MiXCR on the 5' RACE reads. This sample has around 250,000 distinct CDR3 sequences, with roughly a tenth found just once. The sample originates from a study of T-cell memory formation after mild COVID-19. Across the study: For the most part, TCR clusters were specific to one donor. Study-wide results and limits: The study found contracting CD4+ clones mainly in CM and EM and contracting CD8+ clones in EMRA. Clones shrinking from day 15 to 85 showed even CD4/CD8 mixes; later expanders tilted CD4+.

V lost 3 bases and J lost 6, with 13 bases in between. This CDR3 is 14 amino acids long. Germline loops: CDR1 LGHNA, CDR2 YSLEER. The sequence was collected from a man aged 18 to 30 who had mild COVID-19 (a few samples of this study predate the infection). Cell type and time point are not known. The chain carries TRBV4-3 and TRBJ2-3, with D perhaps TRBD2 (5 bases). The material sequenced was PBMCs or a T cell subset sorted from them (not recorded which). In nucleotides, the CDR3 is TGCGCCAGCAGCCAGCCCGGGTCGGGGGATACGCAGTATTTT. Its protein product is CASSQPGSGDTQYF.